The 21 T cell receptor beta chains in this list originate from one sample, sequenced in a study of blood T cells in healthy people across ages. Primers used in a second PCR of about 6 to 11 cycles were a sample-barcoded 5' primer and a J-beta primer mix. MiXCR, run by TCRdb on the 5' RACE reads, gives a single entry per CDR3 protein. The sample shows about 680,000 distinct CDR3 sequences, around 48% of them seen only once. Sequencing used blood. These receptors originate from a woman aged 55 to 70 in good health.

The chain employs TRBV29-1 and TRBJ2-5; D unclear. The V and J ends lost 5 bases and 5 bases respectively, with 6 bases between them. This CDR3 comprises 10 residues. Germline CDR1 reads SQVTM; CDR2 reads ANQGSEA. The CDR3 bases are TGCAGCGTTACAATGGAGACCCAGTACTTC. This gives the protein CSVTMETQYF.

V and J are TRBV28 and TRBJ2-3; TRBD2 matches 9 bases. Germline V gene lookup returns CDR1 MDHEN and CDR2 SYDVKM. V shed 10 bases and J 1 base; nucleotides not matched to a gene: 6. The CDR3 extends over 14 amino acids. The CDR3, as DNA: TGTGCCACCATAGCGGGAGTCGGCACAGATACGCAGTATTTT. This sequence encodes CATIAGVGTDTQYF. The full variable domain, completed using reference TRBV28 and TRBJ2-3, is DVKVTQSSRYLVKRTGEKVFLECVQDMDHENMFWYRQDPGLGLRLIYFSYDVKMKEKGDIPEGYSVSREKKERFSLILESASTNQTSMYLCATIAGVGTDTQYFGPGTRLTVL.

V and J are TRBV2 and TRBJ2-3; 12 bases align to TRBD1. Germline CDR1 SNHLY, CDR2 FYNNEI. The junction had 14 bases not matched to a gene; V was cut back by 6 bases and J by 4 bases. CDR3 length: 18 residues. In DNA, the CDR3 is TGTGCCAGCAGGACCATCCACCGGGACAGGGGGCTCCCAGATACGCAGTATTTT. The encoded protein is CASRTIHRDRGLPDTQYF.

This chain connects TRBV20-1 to TRBJ1-1, with D tentatively TRBD1 (5 bases). V gave up 3 bases and J gave up 4 bases, with 12 bases separating them. Germline V gene sequence: CDR1 DFQATT, CDR2 SNEGSKA (reference sequence). The CDR3 contains 13 residues. The CDR3 here is CSARGLGRTEAFF. CDR3 nucleotide sequence: TGCAGTGCTAGGGGACTGGGGCGCACTGAAGCTTTCTTT.

Only a few counts were recorded for this clonotype. A much more abundant neighbour one base away suggests this may be a read error. The chain employs TRBV29-1 and TRBJ2-4; D is perhaps TRBD2 (5 bases). V was shortened by 4 bases and J by 7 bases, with 11 bases between the two germline ends. The germline V gene has CDR1 SQVTM and CDR2 ANQGSEA. The CDR3 runs to 12 residues. The CDR3 protein is CSVGPGTNIQYF. CDR3 coding DNA: TGCAGCGTTGGCCCGGGAACTAACATTCAGTACTTC.

This clonotype was picked up a small number of times. The chain couples TRBV4-3 to TRBJ1-6; D uncertain. V dropped 0 bases and J dropped 8 bases, with 26 bases sitting between them. CDR1 and CDR2 (germline): LGHNA, YSLEER. The CDR3 consists of 20 residues. CDR3 DNA: TGCGCCAGCAGCCAAGACGTCCAGCTAAGATCTCCATCGTGGTATTCACCCCTCCACTTT. This sequence encodes CASSQDVQLRSPSWYSPLHF.

The chain links TRBV4-3 to TRBJ2-2; no reliable D call. The germline CDR1 and CDR2 sequences are LGHNA and YSLEER. The length of the CDR3 is 14 residues. V shed 3 bases and J shed 6 bases, with 11 bases lying between them. The CDR3 DNA follows: TGCGCCAGCAGCCATCCCGACGGGCCCGGGGAGCTGTTTTTT. Translation gives CASSHPDGPGELFF.

This clonotype was detected once. The chain carries TRBV6-2 or TRBV6-3 and TRBJ2-7; TRBD2 agrees at 11 bases. The germline V gene encodes CDR1 MNHEY and CDR2 SVGEGT. The CDR3 loop spans 17 amino acids. With V trimmed by 7 bases and J by 0 bases, 11 bases remained unmatched. CDR3 amino acids: CASNQGLTSGNSYEQYF. The CDR3 coding sequence is TGTGCCAGCAACCAAGGATTGACTAGCGGGAACTCCTACGAGCAGTACTTC.

The V call is TRBV12-3 or TRBV12-4, the J call TRBJ1-5; TRBD1 agrees at 9 bases. There are 15 residues in the CDR3. V trimming: 6 bases; J trimming: 0 bases; junction bases outside the gene matches: 3. In DNA form, the CDR3 reads TGTGCCAGCAGCGGGACAGGGAATAGCAATCAGCCCCAGCATTTT. Residues: CASSGTGNSNQPQHF.

This clonotype was seen only a few times. CDR3 in amino acids: CASSERGPETQYF. CDR3 in DNA: TGTGCCAGCAGTGAAAGGGGGCCGGAGACCCAGTACTTC. The chain recombines TRBV2 with TRBJ2-5; TRBD1 agrees at 7 bases. The CDR3 runs to 13 residues. Germline V CDR1 and CDR2: SNHLY, FYNNEI. V was pared by 2 bases and J by 5 bases, with 2 bases of the junction left unmatched.

The chain couples TRBV20-1 to TRBJ2-1, with a weak D call TRBD2 (6 bases). The ends were cut back, 3 bases at V and 0 bases at J, with 15 bases in the middle. The CDR3 is 16 amino acids. The V gene's germline CDR1 is DFQATT and CDR2 SNEGSKA (reference sequence). The CDR3, as DNA: TGCAGTGCTAGCCGACAACTAGCACTCTCCTACAATGAGCAGTTCTTC. Translated: CSASRQLALSYNEQFF.

This clonotype was counted ten times or more. The rearrangement joins TRBV4-3 to TRBJ2-5; D is undetermined. Germline CDR1 reads LGHNA; CDR2 reads YSLEER. The CDR3 totals 14 residues. V gave up 3 bases and J gave up 4 bases, with 12 bases separating them. In nucleotides, the CDR3 is TGCGCCAGCAGCCAGGGAATCAGTCGAGAGACCCAGTACTTC. Its protein product is CASSQGISRETQYF.

The chain employs TRBV6-1 and TRBJ2-5; D is perhaps TRBD2 (6 bases). Trimming took off 5 bases at V and 5 bases at J, with 15 bases between the two ends. Looked up from germline, CDR1 is MNHNS and CDR2 is SASEGT. CDR3 size: 14 residues. CDR3 coding DNA: TGTGCCAGCAGTACCACCGGGGGTCCCGAGACCCAGTACTTC. This codes for CASSTTGGPETQYF.

This clonotype was detected only a few times. The V gene is TRBV3-1, the J gene TRBJ2-1, with unresolved D. The CDR3 length is 12 residues. CDR1 LGHDT and CDR2 YNNKEL come from the germline V gene (reference sequence). V was clipped by 1 base and J by 15 bases, with 13 bases between them. The CDR3 region is CASSQVEGQRFF. The CDR3 DNA reads as TGTGCCAGCAGCCAAGTCGAAGGCCAGAGGTTCTTC.

The chain couples TRBV3-1 to TRBJ2-5, with 11 bases matching TRBD2. The better agreement between TRBJ2-7 and the DNA end casts doubt on the J call. CDR1 is LGHDT, CDR2 YNNKEL, per germline (reference sequence). The CDR3 runs to 17 residues. The CDR3 loop reads CASSPRQGLAVRYEQYF. CDR3 in DNA: TGTGCCAGCAGTCCTCGACAGGGACTAGCGGTACGCTACGAGCAGTACTTC.

The chain carries TRBV5-5 and TRBJ2-3; the match to TRBD2 covers 7 bases. Looked up from germline, CDR1 is SGHKS and CDR2 is YYEKEE (reference sequence). J gave up 5 bases and V 2 bases, and 8 bases lay outside the gene matches. CDR3 length: 15 amino acids. CDR3 sequence (DNA): TGTGCCAGCAGCTTAACGGGGCGGGAGAGAGATACGCAGTATTTT. Protein: CASSLTGRERDTQYF. Using reference TRBV5-5 and TRBJ2-3 for the parts outside the CDR3, the full variable domain is DAGVTQSPTHLIKTRGQQVTLRCSPISGHKSVSWYQQVLGQGPQFIFQYYEKEERGRGNFPDRFSARQFPNYSSELNVNALLLGDSALYLCASSLTGRERDTQYFGPGTRLTVL.

This clonotype was seen just once. This chain connects TRBV29-1 to TRBJ2-1; D perhaps matches TRBD1 (5 bases). Germline values: CDR1 SQVTM, CDR2 ANQGSEA. The CDR3 contains 12 residues. V was pared by 7 bases and J by 4 bases, with 11 bases between. CDR3 loop: CSGNRLYNEQFF. DNA for the CDR3: TGCAGCGGAAACAGGCTTTACAATGAGCAGTTCTTC.

This clonotype was seen more than once but under ten times. J is TRBJ2-1 and V is TRBV10-3; 14 nucleotides line up with TRBD2. Germline V gene sequence: CDR1 ENHRY, CDR2 SYGVKD. The J segment lost 2 bases and the V segment lost 7 bases, leaving 13 bases of the junction unmatched. This CDR3 is built from 19 residues. The CDR3 sequence: CAITSRLAGGPPPYNEQFF. Here the CDR3 DNA reads TGTGCCATCACCAGTCGACTAGCGGGAGGGCCCCCTCCCTACAATGAGCAGTTCTTC.

The chain has TRBV20-1 and TRBJ2-7, with 10 positions matching TRBD1. The V gene end was trimmed by 6 bases and the J gene end by 1 base; junction bases not matched to a gene: 3. Looked up from germline, CDR1 is DFQATT and CDR2 is SNEGSKA (reference sequence). The CDR3 extends over 13 amino acids. The chain's CDR3 is CSAEGQGSYEQYF. The CDR3 DNA is TGCAGTGCCGAGGGACAGGGGTCCTACGAGCAGTACTTC.

This chain links TRBV11-1 with TRBJ2-7; 7 bases align to TRBD1. Germline values: CDR1 SGHAT, CDR2 FQDESV (reference sequence). J gave up 0 bases and V 2 bases, and 4 bases lay outside the gene matches. The CDR3 has 15 amino acids. The CDR3 spells CASSLSTGVSYEQYF. The CDR3 nucleotides read TGTGCCAGCAGCTTAAGTACAGGGGTCTCCTACGAGCAGTACTTC.

This clonotype was found many times. This chain links TRBV4-3 with TRBJ1-2, with D possibly TRBD1 on 5 matching bases. The CDR3 runs to 14 residues. Germline assignment: CDR1 LGHNA and CDR2 YSLEER. Trimming pared 0 bases from V and 4 bases from J, leaving 9 bases between. CDR3 coding DNA: TGCGCCAGCAGCCAAGATGCCGGGGCCTATGGCTACACCTTC. It encodes CASSQDAGAYGYTF.